A single sample gave rise to the 22 T cell receptor beta chains below, sequenced in a study of CD8 T cells in ankylosing spondylitis. TCRdb fed the 5' RACE reads into MiXCR, producing one record per CDR3 protein. The table records 250,000 to 350,000 distinct CDR3 sequences, 20% of them present only once. The specimen was blood, either unsorted or a sorted T cell fraction (not recorded which). The receptor set was obtained from a male donor with ankylosing spondylitis or in good health (not recorded which).

This clonotype appeared a few times. CDR3: CATSDSVGQNIQYF. The CDR3 DNA reads as TGTGCCACCAGTGATTCAGTTGGGCAAAACATTCAGTACTTC. This sequence joins TRBV24-1 and TRBJ2-4, with D hard to call. The CDR3 is 14 residues long. Deletions cut 2 bases from V and 5 bases from J, with 9 bases between. Germline CDR1 reads KGHDR; CDR2 reads SFDVKD.

This clonotype turned up a few times. The V gene is TRBV27, the J gene TRBJ2-1, with TRBD2 matching over 8 bases. CDR1 is MNHEY and CDR2 is SMNVEV in the germline V gene (reference sequence). The CDR3 loop spans 14 amino acids. Unmatched junction bases numbered 10, after V lost 5 bases and J lost 10 bases. The CDR3 DNA is TGTGCCAGCAGTCTAAGACTAGCGCCGGAAGAGCAGTTCTTC. This gives the protein CASSLRLAPEEQFF.

This clonotype was found a few times. The J gene is TRBJ2-3, the V gene TRBV5-1, with D maybe TRBD2 (5 bases). Germline CDR1 SGHRS, CDR2 YFSETQ. V was cut by 2 bases and J by 3 bases, with 13 bases left in between. The CDR3 sequence is 15 residues long. CDR3 nucleotide sequence: TGCGCCAGCAGCTTTATAGAGGGCGGAACAGATACGCAGTATTTT. Its translation: CASSFIEGGTDTQYF.

The chain links TRBV12-3 or TRBV12-4 to TRBJ1-5, with no clear D. The CDR3 has 16 residues. V lost 6 bases to trimming and J lost 2 bases, with 17 bases between them. CDR3 sequence (DNA): TGTGCCAGCAGCACTAGGACCGTCGGAGGCAATCAGCCCCAGCATTTT. Its translation: CASSTRTVGGNQPQHF.

CDR3 loop: CASSELAGSYEQYV. The CDR3 bases are TGTGCCAGCAGTGAGTTGGCAGGGAGCTACGAGCAGTACGTC. The genes are TRBV2 and TRBJ2-7, with D tentatively TRBD1 or TRBD2 (5 bases each). This CDR3 has 14 amino acids. V lost 3 bases and J 3 bases, leaving 12 bases between the germline ends. In germline, CDR1 is SNHLY, CDR2 FYNNEI.

V and J are TRBV7-8 and TRBJ2-4; D assignment may be TRBD1 or TRBD2 (6 bases each). In germline, CDR1 is SGHVS, CDR2 FQNEAQ. The V gene lost 5 bases and the J gene lost 6 bases, with 20 bases spanning the gap. This CDR3 contains 16 residues. CDR3 sequence (DNA): TGTGCCAGCAGCATCAGGGGTCGGGGGCCGGGAAACATTCAGTACTTC. Amino acids: CASSIRGRGPGNIQYF. The full variable domain, its missing parts supplied by reference TRBV7-8 and TRBJ2-4, is GAGVSQSPRYKVAKRGQDVALRCDPISGHVSLFWYQQALGQGPEFLTYFQNEAQLDKSGLPSDRFFAERPEGSVSTLKIQRTQQEDSAVYLCASSIRGRGPGNIQYFGAGTRLSVL.

This clonotype showed up just a few times. The chain carries TRBV27 and TRBJ2-5, with 7 positions matching TRBD1. Looked up from germline, CDR1 is MNHEY and CDR2 is SMNVEV (reference sequence). The CDR3 contains 14 residues. V lost 6 bases, J lost 5 bases, and 9 bases stayed unmatched. CDR3 residues: CASRRGLQYETQYF. In DNA form, the CDR3 reads TGTGCCAGCAGAAGGGGGCTTCAATATGAGACCCAGTACTTC.

The V gene is TRBV7-2, the J gene TRBJ2-3; tentatively, D is TRBD2 (5 bases). Trimming took 5 bases from V and 4 from J, leaving 10 bases between them. The CDR3 contains 13 residues. Germline V gives CDR1 SGHTA, CDR2 FQGNSA. As DNA, the CDR3 is TGTGCCAGCAGCGCGGGTATGGCAGATACGCAGTATTTT. It yields the protein CASSAGMADTQYF.

This clonotype occurred a few times. The V and J genes are TRBV28 and TRBJ2-7; perhaps TRBD1 as D (7 bases). The germline V and J ends were trimmed by 5 bases and 3 bases, with 26 bases remaining between them. CDR1 is MDHEN and CDR2 is SYDVKM in the germline V gene. The CDR3 runs 18 residues. This chain's CDR3 is CASSPKLRGAVRLYEQYV. The DNA for the CDR3 is TGTGCCAGCAGTCCGAAACTCAGGGGGGCTGTACGTCTCTACGAGCAGTACGTC.

At least ten counts were recorded for this clonotype. This chain joins TRBV12-3 or TRBV12-4 and TRBJ1-2; perhaps TRBD1 as D (6 bases). V was trimmed by 6 bases and J by 0 bases, leaving 8 bases between them. There are 13 residues in the CDR3. The CDR3, as DNA: TGTGCCAGCAGGGGGACACCTAACTATGGCTACACCTTC. This translates into CASRGTPNYGYTF.

This clonotype was detected ten times or more. The chain has TRBV5-1 and TRBJ2-3; 9 positions agree with TRBD1. CDR3 length: 15 amino acids. Germline values: CDR1 SGHRS, CDR2 YFSETQ. V gave up 4 bases and J gave up 0 bases; unmatched junction bases: 3. Here the CDR3 DNA reads TGCGCCAGCAGCCGGACAGGGGATAGCACAGATACGCAGTATTTT. Translated, it gives CASSRTGDSTDTQYF. The variable domain in full, completed from reference TRBV5-1 and TRBJ2-3, reads KAGVTQTPRYLIKTRGQQVTLSCSPISGHRSVSWYQQTPGQGLQFLFEYFSETQRNKGNFPGRFSGRQFSNSRSEMNVSTLELGDSALYLCASSRTGDSTDTQYFGPGTRLTVL.

The chain has TRBV12-3 or TRBV12-4 and TRBJ1-5; 8 positions match TRBD1. The CDR3 is 15 residues long. V shed 6 bases and J 6 bases; nucleotides not matched to a gene: 10. CDR3 residues: CASSPGGERGQPQHF. In DNA, the CDR3 is TGTGCCAGCAGCCCAGGGGGCGAAAGGGGTCAGCCCCAGCATTTT.

There are a few counts of this clonotype. J is TRBJ2-3 and V is TRBV14, with D possibly TRBD2 on 6 matching bases. CDR3 length: 17 amino acids. V gave up 2 bases and J gave up 0 bases, with 15 bases separating them. The germline V gene has CDR1 SGHDN and CDR2 FVKESK. The CDR3 spells CASSQSLTSLSTDTQYF. CDR3 nucleotides: TGTGCCAGCAGCCAATCCCTCACTAGCCTCAGCACAGATACGCAGTATTTT. Together with reference TRBV14 and TRBJ2-3, the CDR3 gives the full variable domain: EAGVTQFPSHSVIEKGQTVTLRCDPISGHDNLYWYRRVMGKEIKFLLHFVKESKQDESGMPNNRFLAERTGGTYSTLKVQPAELEDSGVYFCASSQSLTSLSTDTQYFGPGTRLTVL.

This clonotype has ten or more counts. The chain recombines TRBV6-4 with TRBJ1-1; 9 bases align to TRBD1. The CDR3 covers 12 residues. With V trimmed by 11 bases and J by 3 bases, 4 bases remained unmatched. CDR1 is MRHNA, CDR2 SNTAGT, per germline. Here the CDR3 DNA reads TGTGCCCCGGGGACAGGGTACACTGAAGCTTTCTTT. Translating it yields CAPGTGYTEAFF.

The sample holds a few counts of this clonotype. This chain links TRBV27 with TRBJ2-7, with TRBD1 matching 8 bases. Germline lookup yields CDR1 MNHEY and CDR2 SMNVEV (reference sequence). This CDR3 has 14 residues. Germline trimming cut 5 bases from V and 3 bases from J; bases unmatched to any gene: 6. CDR3 sequence: CASSPRTGYYEQYV. The CDR3 region has the DNA TGTGCCAGCAGTCCCCGGACAGGGTACTACGAGCAGTACGTC.

The J gene is TRBJ1-3, the V gene TRBV15, with D unclear. The CDR3 extends over 14 amino acids. Trimming stripped 3 bases from V and 0 bases from J, with 6 bases between. The germline CDR1 and CDR2 sequences are LNHNV and YYDKDF (reference sequence). CDR3 coding DNA: TGTGCCACCAGCAGTACAAGCTCTGGAAACACCATATATTTT. As protein: CATSSTSSGNTIYF.

The rearrangement uses TRBV20-1 and TRBJ2-3; TRBD2 is a possible D gene (6 bases). Looked up from germline, CDR1 is DFQATT and CDR2 is SNEGSKA (reference sequence). Trimming took off 0 bases at V and 0 bases at J, with 13 bases between the two ends. The CDR3 is 16 amino acids. The CDR3 here is CSARDRRGTSTDTQYF. CDR3 DNA: TGCAGTGCTAGAGATCGGAGGGGAACTAGCACAGATACGCAGTATTTT.

In this sample, this clonotype turned up many times. The chain has TRBV20-1 and TRBJ1-1; 9 nucleotides line up with TRBD1. From germline, CDR1 is DFQATT and CDR2 SNEGSKA (reference sequence). V was clipped by 6 bases and J by 7 bases; unmatched bases: 12. The CDR3 loop spans 14 amino acids. For the CDR3, the DNA is TGCAGTGCCCAATCACAGGGGGCGGGAGTTGAAGCTTTCTTT. Translating it yields CSAQSQGAGVEAFF.

V usage is TRBV9 and J usage is TRBJ1-3; D not certain. Per the germline V gene, CDR1 is SGDLS and CDR2 is YYNGEE. The CDR3 covers 14 residues. The V gene lost 0 bases and the J gene lost 0 bases, with 4 bases spanning the gap. This chain's CDR3 is CASSVAASGNTIYF. CDR3 nucleotides: TGTGCCAGCAGCGTAGCCGCCTCTGGAAACACCATATATTTT.

This clonotype was observed a few times. This chain uses TRBV20-1 with TRBJ2-7, with D maybe TRBD2 (6 bases). There are 12 residues in the CDR3. V was pared by 6 bases and J by 1 base, with 10 bases between. Germline V gives CDR1 DFQATT, CDR2 SNEGSKA (reference sequence). The CDR3 here is CSATGTSYEQYV. In nucleotides, the CDR3 is TGCAGTGCGACCGGGACTTCCTACGAGCAGTACGTC.

This clonotype was observed a few times. The chain is built from TRBV15 and TRBJ1-4; no definite D call. The CDR3 length is 14 residues. Germline CDR1 and CDR2: LNHNV and YYDKDF (reference sequence). V gave up 0 bases and J gave up 5 bases, with 7 bases separating them. CDR3 sequence: CATSRDVGNEKLFF. CDR3 DNA: TGTGCCACCAGCAGAGATGTGGGGAATGAAAAACTGTTTTTT.

The sample holds a few counts of this clonotype. The chain is built from TRBV12-3 or TRBV12-4 and TRBJ2-2; D is uncertain. V lost 1 base and J 6 bases, leaving 9 bases between the germline ends. The CDR3 extends over 14 amino acids. In DNA form, the CDR3 reads TGTGCCAGCAGTTTAGTGGTGGGCCCCGGGGAGCTGTTTTTT. It codes for CASSLVVGPGELFF.